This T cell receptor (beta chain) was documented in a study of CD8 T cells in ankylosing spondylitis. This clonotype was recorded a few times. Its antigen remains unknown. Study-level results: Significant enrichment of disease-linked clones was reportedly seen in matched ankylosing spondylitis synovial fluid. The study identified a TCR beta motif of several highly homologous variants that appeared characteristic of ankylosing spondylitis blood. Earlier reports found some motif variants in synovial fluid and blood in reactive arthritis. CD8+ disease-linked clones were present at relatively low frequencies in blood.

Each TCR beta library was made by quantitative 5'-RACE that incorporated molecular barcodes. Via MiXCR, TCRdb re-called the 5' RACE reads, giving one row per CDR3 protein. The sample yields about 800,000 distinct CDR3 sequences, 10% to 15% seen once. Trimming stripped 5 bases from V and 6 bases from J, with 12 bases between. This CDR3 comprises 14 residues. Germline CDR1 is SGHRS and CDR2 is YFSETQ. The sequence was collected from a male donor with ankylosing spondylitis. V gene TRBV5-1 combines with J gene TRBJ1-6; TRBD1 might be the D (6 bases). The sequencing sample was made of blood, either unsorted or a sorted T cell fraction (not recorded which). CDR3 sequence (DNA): TGCGCCAGCAGGGCGGACAGTCGTAATTCACCCCTCCACTTT. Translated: CASRADSRNSPLHF.